The T cell receptor beta chain described here comes from a study of blood T cells in healthy people across ages. V dropped 0 bases and J dropped 2; count of bases not matched to a gene: 3. CDR3 length: 16 amino acids. Germline CDR1 and CDR2: SGHRS and YFSETQ. A second roughly 7 to 12 cycle PCR used barcoded and J-beta primers. TCRdb re-analysed the 5' RACE reads in MiXCR, keeping a single row per CDR3 protein. Altogether approximately 730,000 distinct CDR3 sequences are present, 40% to 45% being singletons, with the ten largest covering 20% to 25%. This clonotype has more than one count but fewer than ten.

The source is a woman aged 60-75 years in good health. The genes are TRBV5-1 and TRBJ2-1; 9 nucleotides match TRBD1. Sequences were obtained from blood. In nucleotides, the CDR3 is TGCGCCAGCAGCTTGGGTGGGACAGGGACCTACAATGAGCAGTTCTTC. Translating gives CASSLGGTGTYNEQFF.